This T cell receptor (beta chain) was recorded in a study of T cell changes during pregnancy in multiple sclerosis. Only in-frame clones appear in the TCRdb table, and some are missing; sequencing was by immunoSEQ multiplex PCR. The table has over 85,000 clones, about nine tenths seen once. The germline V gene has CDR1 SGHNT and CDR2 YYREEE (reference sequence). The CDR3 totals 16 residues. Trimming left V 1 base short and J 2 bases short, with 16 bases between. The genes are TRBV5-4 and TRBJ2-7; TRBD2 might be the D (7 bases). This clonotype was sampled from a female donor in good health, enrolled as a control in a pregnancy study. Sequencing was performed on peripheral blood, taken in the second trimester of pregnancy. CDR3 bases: TGTGCCAGCAGCTTGCCGGGGGCGGGAGCCACCTACGAGCAGTACTTC. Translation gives CASSLPGAGATYEQYF. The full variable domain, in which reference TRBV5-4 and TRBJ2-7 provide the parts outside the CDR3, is ETGVTQSPTHLIKTRGQQVTLRCSSQSGHNTVSWYQQALGQGPQFIFQYYREEENGRGNFPPRFSGLQFPNYSSELNVNALELDDSALYLCASSLPGAGATYEQYFGPGTRLTVT.